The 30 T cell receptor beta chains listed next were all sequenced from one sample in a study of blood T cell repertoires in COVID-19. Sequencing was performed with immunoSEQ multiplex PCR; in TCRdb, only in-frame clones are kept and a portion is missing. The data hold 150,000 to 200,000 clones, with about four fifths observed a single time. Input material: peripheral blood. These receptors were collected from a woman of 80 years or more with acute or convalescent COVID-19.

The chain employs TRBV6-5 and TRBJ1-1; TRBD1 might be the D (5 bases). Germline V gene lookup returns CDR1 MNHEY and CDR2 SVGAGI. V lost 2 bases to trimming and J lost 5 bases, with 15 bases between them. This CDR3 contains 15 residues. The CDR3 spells CASSYPAQGKTEAFF. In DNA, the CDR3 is TGTGCCAGCAGTTACCCCGCTCAGGGAAAGACTGAAGCTTTCTTT.

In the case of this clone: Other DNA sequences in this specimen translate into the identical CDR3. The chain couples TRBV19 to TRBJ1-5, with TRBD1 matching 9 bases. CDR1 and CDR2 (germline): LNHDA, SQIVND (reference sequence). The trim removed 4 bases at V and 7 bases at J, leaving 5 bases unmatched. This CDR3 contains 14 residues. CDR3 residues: CASSTDRGGQPQHF. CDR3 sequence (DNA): TGTGCCAGTAGTACGGACAGGGGAGGCCAGCCCCAGCATTTT.

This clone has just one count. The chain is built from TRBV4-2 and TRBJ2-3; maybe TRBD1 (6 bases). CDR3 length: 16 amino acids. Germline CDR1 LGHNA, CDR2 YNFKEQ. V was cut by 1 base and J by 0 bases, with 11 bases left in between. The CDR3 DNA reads TGTGCCAGCAGCCAAGGGGACATTCCGAGCACAGATACGCAGTATTTT. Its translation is CASSQGDIPSTDTQYF.

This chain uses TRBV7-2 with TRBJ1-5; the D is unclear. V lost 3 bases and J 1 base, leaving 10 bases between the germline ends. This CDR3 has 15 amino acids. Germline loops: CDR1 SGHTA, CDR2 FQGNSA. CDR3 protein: CASSLREGSNQPQHF. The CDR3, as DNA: TGTGCCAGCAGCTTGAGGGAGGGAAGCAATCAGCCCCAGCATTTT.

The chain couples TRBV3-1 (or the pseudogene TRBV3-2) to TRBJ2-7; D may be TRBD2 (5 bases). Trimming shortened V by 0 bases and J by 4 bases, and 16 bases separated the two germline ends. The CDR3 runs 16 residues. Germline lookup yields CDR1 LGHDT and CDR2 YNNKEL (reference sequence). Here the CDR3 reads CASSQDRVAAVYEQYF. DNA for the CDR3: TGTGCCAGCAGCCAAGATAGGGTGGCAGCGGTGTACGAGCAGTACTTC.

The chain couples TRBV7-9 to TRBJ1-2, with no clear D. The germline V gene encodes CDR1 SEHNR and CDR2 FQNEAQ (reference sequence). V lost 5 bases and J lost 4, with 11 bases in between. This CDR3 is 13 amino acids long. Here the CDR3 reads CASSPEHLYGYTF. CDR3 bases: TGTGCCAGCAGCCCGGAGCATCTCTATGGCTACACCTTC.

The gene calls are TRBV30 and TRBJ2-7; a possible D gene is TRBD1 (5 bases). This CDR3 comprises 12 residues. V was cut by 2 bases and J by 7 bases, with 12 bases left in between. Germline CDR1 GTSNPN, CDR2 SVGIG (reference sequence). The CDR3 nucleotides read TGTGCCTGGAGTAGGGGCGGCAAGGAGCAGTACTTC. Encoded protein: CAWSRGGKEQYF. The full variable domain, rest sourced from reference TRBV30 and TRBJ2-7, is SQTIHQWPATLVQPVGSPLSLECTVEGTSNPNLYWYRQAAGRGLQLLFYSVGIGQISSEVPQNLSASRPQDRQFILSSKKLLLSDSGFYLCAWSRGGKEQYFGPGTRLTVT.

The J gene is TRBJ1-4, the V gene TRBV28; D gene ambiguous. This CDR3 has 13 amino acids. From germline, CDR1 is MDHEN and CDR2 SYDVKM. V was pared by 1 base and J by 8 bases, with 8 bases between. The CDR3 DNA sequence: TGTGCCAGCAGTTTATCGGGAGGGGAAAAACTGTTTTTT. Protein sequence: CASSLSGGEKLFF.

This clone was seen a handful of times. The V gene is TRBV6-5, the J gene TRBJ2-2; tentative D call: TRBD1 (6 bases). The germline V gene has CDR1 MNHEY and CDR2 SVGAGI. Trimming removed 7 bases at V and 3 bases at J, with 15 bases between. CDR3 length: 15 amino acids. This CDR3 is CASNSGDEDTGELFF. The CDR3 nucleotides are TGTGCCAGCAATTCAGGGGACGAGGACACCGGGGAGCTGTTTTTT.

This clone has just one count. CDR3: CASSFAGNTEAFF. The DNA of the CDR3 is TGTGCCAGCAGTTTCGCCGGGAACACTGAAGCTTTCTTT. V is TRBV12-3 or TRBV12-4 and J is TRBJ1-1; D unclear. The V gene lost 3 bases and the J gene lost 1 base, with 6 bases spanning the gap. The CDR3 totals 13 residues.

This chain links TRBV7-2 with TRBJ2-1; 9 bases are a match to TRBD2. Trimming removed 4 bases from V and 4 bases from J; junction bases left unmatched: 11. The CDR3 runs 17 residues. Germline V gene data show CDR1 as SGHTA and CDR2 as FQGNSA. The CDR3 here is CASSSTPGTSRYNEQFF. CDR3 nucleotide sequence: TGTGCCAGCAGCTCGACTCCCGGGACTAGCCGGTACAATGAGCAGTTCTTC.

CDR3 sequence: CASSLGVSGTGGLDYGYTF. DNA of the CDR3: TGTGCCAGCAGCTTAGGAGTCTCGGGGACAGGGGGTTTGGACTATGGCTACACCTTC. J is TRBJ1-2 and V is TRBV7-9; 11 bases are a match to TRBD1. Trimming at V came to 1 base and at J to 3 bases, leaving 13 bases not matched to a gene. The germline V gene has CDR1 SEHNR and CDR2 FQNEAQ (reference sequence). The length of the CDR3 is 19 residues.

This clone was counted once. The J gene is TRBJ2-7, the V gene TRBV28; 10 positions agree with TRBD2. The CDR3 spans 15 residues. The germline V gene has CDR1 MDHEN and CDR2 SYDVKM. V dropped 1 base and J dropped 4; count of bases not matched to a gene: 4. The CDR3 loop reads CASSLYTSGKYEQYF. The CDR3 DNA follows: TGTGCCAGCAGTTTATACACTAGCGGGAAATACGAGCAGTACTTC.

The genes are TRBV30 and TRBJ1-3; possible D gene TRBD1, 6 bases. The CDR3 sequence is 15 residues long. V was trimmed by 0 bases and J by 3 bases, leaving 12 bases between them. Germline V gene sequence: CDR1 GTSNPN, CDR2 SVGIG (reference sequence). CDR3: CAWSVGQGSGNTIYF. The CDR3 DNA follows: TGTGCCTGGAGTGTCGGGCAGGGGAGTGGAAACACCATATATTTT. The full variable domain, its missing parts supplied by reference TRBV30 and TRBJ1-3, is SQTIHQWPATLVQPVGSPLSLECTVEGTSNPNLYWYRQAAGRGLQLLFYSVGIGQISSEVPQNLSASRPQDRQFILSSKKLLLSDSGFYLCAWSVGQGSGNTIYFGEGSWLTVV.

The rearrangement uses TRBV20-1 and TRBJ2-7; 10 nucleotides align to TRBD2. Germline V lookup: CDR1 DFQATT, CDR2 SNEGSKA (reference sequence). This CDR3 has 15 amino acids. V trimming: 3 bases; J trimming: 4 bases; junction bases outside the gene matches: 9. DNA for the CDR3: TGCAGTGCTAGTGAGGCTAGCGGGGGACCTTACGAGCAGTACTTC. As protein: CSASEASGGPYEQYF.

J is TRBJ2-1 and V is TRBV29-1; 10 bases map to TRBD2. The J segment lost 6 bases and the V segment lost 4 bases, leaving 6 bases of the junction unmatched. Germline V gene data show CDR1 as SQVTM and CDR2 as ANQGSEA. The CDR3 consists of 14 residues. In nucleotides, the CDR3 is TGCAGCGTTGGCCTAGCGGGAGAAAGCAATGAGCAGTTCTTC. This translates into CSVGLAGESNEQFF.

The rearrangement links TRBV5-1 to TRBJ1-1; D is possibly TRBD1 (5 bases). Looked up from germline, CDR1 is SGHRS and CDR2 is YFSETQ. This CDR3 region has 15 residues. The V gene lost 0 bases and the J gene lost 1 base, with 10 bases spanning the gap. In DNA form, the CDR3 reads TGCGCCAGCAGCTTGGCCACAGGACCGAACACTGAAGCTTTCTTT. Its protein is CASSLATGPNTEAFF.

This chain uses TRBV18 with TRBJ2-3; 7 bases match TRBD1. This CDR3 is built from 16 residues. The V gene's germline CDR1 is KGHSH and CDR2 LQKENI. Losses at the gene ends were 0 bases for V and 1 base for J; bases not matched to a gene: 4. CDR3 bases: TGTGCCAGCTCACCACCGGTGACAGGGCGCACAGATACGCAGTATTTT. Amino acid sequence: CASSPPVTGRTDTQYF.

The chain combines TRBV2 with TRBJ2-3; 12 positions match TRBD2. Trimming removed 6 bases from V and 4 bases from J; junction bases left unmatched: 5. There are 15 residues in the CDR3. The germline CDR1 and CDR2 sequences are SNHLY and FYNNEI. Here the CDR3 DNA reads TGTGCCAGCAGGGAGGGACTAGCGGGCGCAGATACGCAGTATTTT. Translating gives CASREGLAGADTQYF.

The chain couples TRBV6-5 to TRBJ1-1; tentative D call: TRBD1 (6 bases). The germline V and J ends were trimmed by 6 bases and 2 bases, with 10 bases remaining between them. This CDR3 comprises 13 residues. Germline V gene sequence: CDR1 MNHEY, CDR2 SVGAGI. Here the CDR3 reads CASRLTGNTEAFF. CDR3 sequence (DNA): TGTGCCAGCAGGCTGACAGGAAACACTGAAGCTTTCTTT.

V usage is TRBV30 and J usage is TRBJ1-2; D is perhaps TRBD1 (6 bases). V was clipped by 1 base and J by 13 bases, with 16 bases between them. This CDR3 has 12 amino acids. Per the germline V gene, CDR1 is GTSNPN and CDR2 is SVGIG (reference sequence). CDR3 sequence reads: CAWSATGQTFTF. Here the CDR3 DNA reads TGTGCCTGGAGTGCCACCGGACAGACGTTCACCTTC.

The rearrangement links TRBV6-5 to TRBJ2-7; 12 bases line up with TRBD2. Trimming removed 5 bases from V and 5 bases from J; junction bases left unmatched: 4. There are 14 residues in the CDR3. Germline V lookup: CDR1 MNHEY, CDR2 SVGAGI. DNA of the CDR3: TGTGCCAGCAGTACGACTAGCGGGAGCCACGAGCAGTACTTC. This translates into CASSTTSGSHEQYF.

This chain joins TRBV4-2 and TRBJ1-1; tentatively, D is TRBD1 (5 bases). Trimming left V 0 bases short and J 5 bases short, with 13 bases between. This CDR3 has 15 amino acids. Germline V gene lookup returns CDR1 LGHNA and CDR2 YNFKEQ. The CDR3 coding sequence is TGTGCCAGCAGCCAAGATGGAGCCGGGGGGACTGAAGCTTTCTTT. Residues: CASSQDGAGGTEAFF.

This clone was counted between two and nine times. The CDR3 sequence is CASSLDRKGANEKLFF. Written as DNA, the CDR3 is TGTGCCAGCAGCTTAGATCGGAAGGGGGCTAATGAAAAACTGTTTTTT. The chain couples TRBV11-2 to TRBJ1-4; tentatively, D is TRBD1 (6 bases). The CDR3 extends over 16 amino acids. Germline V gene data show CDR1 as SGHAT and CDR2 as FQNNGV. V shed 0 bases and J shed 3 bases, with 11 bases lying between them. Variable domain in full (rest from reference TRBV11-2 and TRBJ1-4): EAGVAQSPRYKIIEKRQSVAFWCNPISGHATLYWYQQILGQGPKLLIQFQNNGVVDDSQLPKDRFSAERLKGVDSTLKIQPAKLEDSAVYLCASSLDRKGANEKLFFGSGTQLSVL.

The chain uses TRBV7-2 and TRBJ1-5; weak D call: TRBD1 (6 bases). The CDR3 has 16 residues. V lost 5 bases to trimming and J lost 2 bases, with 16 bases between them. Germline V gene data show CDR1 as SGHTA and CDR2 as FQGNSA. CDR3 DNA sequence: TGTGCCAGCAGCCGTACAGGGCCCGAGGGCAATCAGCCCCAGCATTTT. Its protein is CASSRTGPEGNQPQHF.

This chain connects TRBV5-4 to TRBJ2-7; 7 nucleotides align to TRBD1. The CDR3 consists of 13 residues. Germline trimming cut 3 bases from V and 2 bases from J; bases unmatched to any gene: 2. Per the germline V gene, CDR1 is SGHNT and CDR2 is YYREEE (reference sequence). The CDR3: CASSSGQTYEQYF. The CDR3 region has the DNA TGTGCCAGCAGCTCGGGACAGACCTACGAGCAGTACTTC.

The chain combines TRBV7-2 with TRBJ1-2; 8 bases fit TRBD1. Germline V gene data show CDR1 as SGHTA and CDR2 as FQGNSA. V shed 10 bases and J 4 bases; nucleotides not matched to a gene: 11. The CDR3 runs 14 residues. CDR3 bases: TGTGCCATCGTACGGGACAGGCTAAGCTATGGCTACACCTTC. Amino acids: CAIVRDRLSYGYTF.

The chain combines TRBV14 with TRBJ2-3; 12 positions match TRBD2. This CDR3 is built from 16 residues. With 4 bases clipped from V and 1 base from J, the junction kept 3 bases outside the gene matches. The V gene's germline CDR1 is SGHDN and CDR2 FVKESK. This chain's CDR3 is CASSPLAGGGTDTQYF. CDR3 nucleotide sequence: TGTGCCAGCAGCCCGCTAGCGGGGGGGGGCACAGATACGCAGTATTTT.

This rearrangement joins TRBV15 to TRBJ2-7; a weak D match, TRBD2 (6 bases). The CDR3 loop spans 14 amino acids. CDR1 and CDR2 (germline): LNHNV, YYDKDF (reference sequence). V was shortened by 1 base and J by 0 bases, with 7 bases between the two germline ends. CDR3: CATSRAGLSYEQYF. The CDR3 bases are TGTGCCACCAGCAGAGCGGGACTCTCCTACGAGCAGTACTTC. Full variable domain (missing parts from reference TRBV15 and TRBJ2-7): DAMVIQNPRYQVTQFGKPVTLSCSQTLNHNVMYWYQQKSSQAPKLLFHYYDKDFNNEADTPDNFQSRRPNTSFCFLDIRSPGLGDTAMYLCATSRAGLSYEQYFGPGTRLTVT.

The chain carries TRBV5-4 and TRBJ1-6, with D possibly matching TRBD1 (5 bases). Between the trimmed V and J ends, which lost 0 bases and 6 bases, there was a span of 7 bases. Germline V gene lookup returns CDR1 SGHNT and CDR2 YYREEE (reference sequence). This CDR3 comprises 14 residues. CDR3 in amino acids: CASSLGGTNSPLHF. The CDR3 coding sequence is TGTGCCAGCAGCTTGGGGGGCACTAATTCACCCCTCCACTTT.